The 10 T cell receptor beta chains below come from one sample, sequenced in a study of blood T cell repertoires in COVID-19. Clones were sequenced by immunoSEQ multiplex PCR, and TCRdb holds only the in-frame ones, with some missing. The repertoire holds 350,000 to 400,000 clones, with 88% as singletons. The sequenced sample consisted of PBMCs or T cells enriched from blood (not recorded which). The receptor set was obtained from a woman younger than 30 who had recovered from COVID-19.

The chain recombines TRBV10-3 with TRBJ1-1, with D possibly matching TRBD1 (5 bases). The CDR3 has 18 amino acids. Trimming pared 2 bases from V and 5 bases from J, leaving 24 bases between. Germline V CDR1 and CDR2: ENHRY, SYGVKD. The CDR3 DNA sequence: TGTGCCATCAGTGAGCCCAGTTATGGGGCCGCCTTCCGGACTGAAGCTTTCTTT. Residues: CAISEPSYGAAFRTEAFF.

The CDR3 bases are TGTGCCAGCAGCTTGGCCGCAAGGACTGCAAGGGAGACCCAGTACTTC. It is translated as CASSLAARTARETQYF. The chain is built from TRBV5-8 and TRBJ2-5, with D tentatively TRBD2 (5 bases). From germline, CDR1 is SGHTS and CDR2 YDEGEE. CDR3 size: 16 residues. Between the trimmed V and J ends, which lost 0 bases and 5 bases, there was a span of 17 bases. The variable domain in full, with the rest retrieved from reference TRBV5-8 and TRBJ2-5, is EAGVTQSPTHLIKTRGQQATLRCSPISGHTSVYWYQQALGLGLQFLLWYDEGEERNRGNFPPRFSGRQFPNYSSELNVNALELEDSALYLCASSLAARTARETQYFGPGTRLLVL.

V gene TRBV15 combines with J gene TRBJ1-5, with TRBD1 matching 7 bases. Germline loops: CDR1 LNHNV, CDR2 YYDKDF (reference sequence). CDR3 length: 15 amino acids. The V gene end was trimmed by 8 bases and the J gene end by 2 bases; junction bases not matched to a gene: 9. The CDR3 sequence is CATARRQGRNQPQHF. CDR3 DNA sequence: TGTGCCACCGCTAGACGACAGGGCCGCAATCAGCCCCAGCATTTT.

The chain couples TRBV7-2 to TRBJ1-6, with D perhaps TRBD1 (5 bases). The CDR3 totals 16 residues. V lost 2 bases, J lost 7 bases, and 15 bases lay in between. Germline V lookup: CDR1 SGHTA, CDR2 FQGNSA. The CDR3 DNA reads as TGTGCCAGCAGCTTACCAATCCCGGGGGGGAATTCACCCCTCCACTTT. Translation gives CASSLPIPGGNSPLHF.

The CDR3 DNA reads TGTGCCAGCAGTGGGGGACAGCGGCTCTCTGGAAACACCATATATTTT. This gives the protein CASSGGQRLSGNTIYF. V usage is TRBV6-1 and J usage is TRBJ1-3; TRBD1 matches at 7 bases. The CDR3 runs to 16 residues. Germline V gene data show CDR1 as MNHNS and CDR2 as SASEGT. Trimming removed 4 bases from V and 0 bases from J; junction bases left unmatched: 6.

The chain combines TRBV5-8 with TRBJ1-2, with D possibly matching TRBD1 (6 bases). The CDR3 has 17 amino acids. The germline CDR1 and CDR2 sequences are SGHTS and YDEGEE. Trimming took 5 bases from V and 2 from J, leaving 22 bases between them. The chain's CDR3 is CASRRPGHLESNYGYTF. The CDR3 nucleotides read TGTGCCAGCAGGCGTCCGGGACATTTAGAATCGAACTATGGCTACACCTTC.

The rearrangement joins TRBV15 to TRBJ1-2; 9 bases align to TRBD1. Trimming cost V 2 bases and J 6 bases; bases outside gene matches: 7. Per the germline V gene, CDR1 is LNHNV and CDR2 is YYDKDF (reference sequence). The CDR3 sequence is 15 residues long. CDR3 residues: CATSRPRTGVDGYTF. DNA of the CDR3: TGTGCCACCAGCAGACCCCGGACAGGGGTTGATGGCTACACCTTC.

The chain links TRBV11-2 to TRBJ1-3; D is undetermined. The V end lost 2 bases, the J end lost 4 bases, and 9 bases lay between the germline ends. This CDR3 has 14 residues. Germline CDR1 and CDR2: SGHAT and FQNNGV. The CDR3 reads CASSLSSPGNTIYF. The CDR3 nucleotides are TGTGCCAGCAGCTTATCGTCCCCCGGAAACACCATATATTTT. The full variable domain, completed using reference TRBV11-2 and TRBJ1-3, is EAGVAQSPRYKIIEKRQSVAFWCNPISGHATLYWYQQILGQGPKLLIQFQNNGVVDDSQLPKDRFSAERLKGVDSTLKIQPAKLEDSAVYLCASSLSSPGNTIYFGEGSWLTVV.

V usage is TRBV4-3 and J usage is TRBJ1-3, with 7 bases that match TRBD1. Looked up from germline, CDR1 is LGHNA and CDR2 is YSLEER. Germline trimming cut 4 bases from V and 2 bases from J; bases unmatched to any gene: 2. The CDR3 length is 14 residues. CDR3 in DNA: TGCGCCAGCAGCCGACAGGGAGCTGGAAACACCATATATTTT. Protein: CASSRQGAGNTIYF.

This chain connects TRBV5-4 to TRBJ1-2, with D possibly matching TRBD1 (6 bases). V lost 3 bases and J lost 8, with 8 bases in between. The CDR3 extends over 11 amino acids. Germline CDR1 SGHNT, CDR2 YYREEE (reference sequence). CDR3 DNA sequence: TGTGCCAGCAGCTCGAGGGGGGGCTACACCTTC. Its protein product is CASSSRGGYTF. The full variable domain, completed using reference TRBV5-4 and TRBJ1-2, is ETGVTQSPTHLIKTRGQQVTLRCSSQSGHNTVSWYQQALGQGPQFIFQYYREEENGRGNFPPRFSGLQFPNYSSELNVNALELDDSALYLCASSSRGGYTFGSGTRLTVV.